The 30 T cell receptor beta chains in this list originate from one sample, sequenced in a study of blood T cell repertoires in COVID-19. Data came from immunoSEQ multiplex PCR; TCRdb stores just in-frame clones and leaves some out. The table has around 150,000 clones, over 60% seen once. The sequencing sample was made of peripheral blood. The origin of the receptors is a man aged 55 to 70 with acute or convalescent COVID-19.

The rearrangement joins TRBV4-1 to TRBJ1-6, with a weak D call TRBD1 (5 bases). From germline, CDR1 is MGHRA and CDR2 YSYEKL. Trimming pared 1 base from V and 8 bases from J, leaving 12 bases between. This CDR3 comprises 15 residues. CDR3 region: CASSQAAREDSPLHF. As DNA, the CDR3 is TGCGCCAGCAGCCAAGCGGCCAGGGAGGATTCACCCCTCCACTTT.

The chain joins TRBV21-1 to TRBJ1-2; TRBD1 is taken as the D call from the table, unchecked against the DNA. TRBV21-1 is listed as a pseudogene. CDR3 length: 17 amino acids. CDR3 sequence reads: CASSKPGQGAQGYGYTF. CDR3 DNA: TGTGCCAGCAGCAAACCGGGACAGGGGGCGCAGGGGTATGGCTACACCTTC.

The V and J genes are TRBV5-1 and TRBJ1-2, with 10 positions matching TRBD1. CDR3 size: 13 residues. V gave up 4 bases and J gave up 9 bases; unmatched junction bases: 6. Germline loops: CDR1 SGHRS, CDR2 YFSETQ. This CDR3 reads CASSPGQGISYTF. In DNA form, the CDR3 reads TGCGCCAGCAGCCCGGGACAGGGGATTAGCTACACCTTC.

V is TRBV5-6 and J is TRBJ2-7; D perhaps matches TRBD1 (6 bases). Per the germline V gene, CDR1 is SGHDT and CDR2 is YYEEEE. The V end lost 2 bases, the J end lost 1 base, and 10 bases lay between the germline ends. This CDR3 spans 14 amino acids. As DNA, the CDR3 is TGTGCCAGCAGCTTTACAGGGAATTCCTACGAGCAGTACTTC. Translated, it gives CASSFTGNSYEQYF.

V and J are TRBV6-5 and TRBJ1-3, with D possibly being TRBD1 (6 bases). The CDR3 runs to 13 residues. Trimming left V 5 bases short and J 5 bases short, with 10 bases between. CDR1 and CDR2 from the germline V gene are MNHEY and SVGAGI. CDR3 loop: CASSTRGRNTIYF. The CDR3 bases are TGTGCCAGCAGTACGCGGGGGCGAAACACCATATATTTT.

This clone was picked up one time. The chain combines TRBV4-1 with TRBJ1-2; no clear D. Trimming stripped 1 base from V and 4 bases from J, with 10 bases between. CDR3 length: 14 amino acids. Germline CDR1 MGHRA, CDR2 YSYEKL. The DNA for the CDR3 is TGCGCCAGCAGCCAAGGTCCAGCGTCCTATGGCTACACCTTC. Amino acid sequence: CASSQGPASYGYTF.

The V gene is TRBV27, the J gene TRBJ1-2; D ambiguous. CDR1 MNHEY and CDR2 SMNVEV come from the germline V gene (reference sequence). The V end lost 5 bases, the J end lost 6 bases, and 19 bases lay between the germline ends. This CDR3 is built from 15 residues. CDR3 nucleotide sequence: TGTGCCAGCAGTCGGGTCACGGGAGGCTTTGATGGCTACACCTTC. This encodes CASSRVTGGFDGYTF.

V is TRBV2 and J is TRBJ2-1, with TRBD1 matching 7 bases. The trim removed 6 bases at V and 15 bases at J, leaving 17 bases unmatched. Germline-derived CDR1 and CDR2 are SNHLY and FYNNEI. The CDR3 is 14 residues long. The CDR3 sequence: CASREIPNRDSPFF. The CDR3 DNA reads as TGTGCCAGCAGAGAGATACCGAACCGGGACAGCCCGTTCTTC.

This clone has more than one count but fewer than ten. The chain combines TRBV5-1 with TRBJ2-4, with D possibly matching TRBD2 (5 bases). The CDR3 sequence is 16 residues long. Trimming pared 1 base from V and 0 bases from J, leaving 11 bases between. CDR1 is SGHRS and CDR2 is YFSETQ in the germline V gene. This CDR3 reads CASSLNDGLAKNIQYF. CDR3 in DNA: TGCGCCAGCAGCTTGAATGACGGACTAGCCAAAAACATTCAGTACTTC.

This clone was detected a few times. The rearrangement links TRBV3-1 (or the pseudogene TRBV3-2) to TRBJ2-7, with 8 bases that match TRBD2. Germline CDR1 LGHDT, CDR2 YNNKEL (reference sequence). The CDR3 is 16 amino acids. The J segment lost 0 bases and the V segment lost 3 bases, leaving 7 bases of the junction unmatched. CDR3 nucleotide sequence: TGTGCCAGCAGCCACCTGCGGGGGGCAAGCTCCTACGAGCAGTACTTC. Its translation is CASSHLRGASSYEQYF.

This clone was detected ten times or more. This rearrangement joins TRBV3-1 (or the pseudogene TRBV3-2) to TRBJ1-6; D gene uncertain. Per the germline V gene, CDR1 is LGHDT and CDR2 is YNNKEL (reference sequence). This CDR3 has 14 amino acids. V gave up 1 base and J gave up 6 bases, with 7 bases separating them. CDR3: CASSQVGLNSPLHF. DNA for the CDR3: TGTGCCAGCAGCCAAGTTGGGCTTAATTCACCCCTCCACTTT.

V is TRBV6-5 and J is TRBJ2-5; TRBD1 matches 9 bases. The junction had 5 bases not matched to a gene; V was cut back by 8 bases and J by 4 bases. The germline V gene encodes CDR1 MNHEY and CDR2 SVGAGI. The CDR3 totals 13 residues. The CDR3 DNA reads TGTGCCAGCCGGGACAGGGCTAGAGAGACCCAGTACTTC. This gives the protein CASRDRARETQYF.

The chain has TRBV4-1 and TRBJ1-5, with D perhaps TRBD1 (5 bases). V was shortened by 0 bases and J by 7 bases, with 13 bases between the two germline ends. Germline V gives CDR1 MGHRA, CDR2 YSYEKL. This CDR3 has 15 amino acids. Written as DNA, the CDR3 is TGCGCCAGCAGCCAAGAGTCGGCGGGGGGGCAGCCCCAGCATTTT. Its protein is CASSQESAGGQPQHF.

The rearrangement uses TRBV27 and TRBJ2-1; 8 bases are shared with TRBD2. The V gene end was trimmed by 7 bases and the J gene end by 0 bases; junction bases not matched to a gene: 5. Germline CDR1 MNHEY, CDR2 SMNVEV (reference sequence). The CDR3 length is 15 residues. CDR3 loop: CASTPAGGSYNEQFF. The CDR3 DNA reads TGTGCCAGCACCCCTGCGGGGGGCTCCTACAATGAGCAGTTCTTC.

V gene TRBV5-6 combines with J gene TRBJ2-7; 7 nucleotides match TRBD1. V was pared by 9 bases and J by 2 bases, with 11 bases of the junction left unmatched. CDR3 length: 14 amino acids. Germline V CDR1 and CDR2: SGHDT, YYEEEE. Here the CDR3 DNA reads TGTGCCACCTCAACCGGGACAGCCGCCTACGAGCAGTACTTC. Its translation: CATSTGTAAYEQYF. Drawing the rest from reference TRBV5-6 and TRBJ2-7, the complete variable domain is DAGVTQSPTHLIKTRGQQVTLRCSPKSGHDTVSWYQQALGQGPQFIFQYYEEEERQRGNFPDRFSGHQFPNYSSELNVNALLLGDSALYLCATSTGTAAYEQYFGPGTRLTVT.

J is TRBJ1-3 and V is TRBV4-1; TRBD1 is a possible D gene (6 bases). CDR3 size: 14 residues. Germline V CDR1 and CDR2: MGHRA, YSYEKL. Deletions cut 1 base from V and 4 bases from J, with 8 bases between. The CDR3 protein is CASSQAGDGNTIYF. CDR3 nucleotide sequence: TGCGCCAGCAGCCAAGCAGGGGACGGAAACACCATATATTTT.

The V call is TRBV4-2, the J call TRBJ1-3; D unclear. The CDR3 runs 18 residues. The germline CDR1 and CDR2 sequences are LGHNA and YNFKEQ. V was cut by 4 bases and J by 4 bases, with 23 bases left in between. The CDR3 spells CASSPRVGRDLSGNTIYF. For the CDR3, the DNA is TGTGCCAGCAGCCCCCGGGTGGGGAGGGATTTATCCGGAAACACCATATATTTT.

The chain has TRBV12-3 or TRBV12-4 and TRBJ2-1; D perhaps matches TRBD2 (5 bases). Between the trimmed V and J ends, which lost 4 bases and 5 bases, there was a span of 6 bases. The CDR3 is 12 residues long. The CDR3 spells CASSYGNNEQFF. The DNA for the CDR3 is TGTGCCAGCAGTTACGGGAACAATGAGCAGTTCTTC.

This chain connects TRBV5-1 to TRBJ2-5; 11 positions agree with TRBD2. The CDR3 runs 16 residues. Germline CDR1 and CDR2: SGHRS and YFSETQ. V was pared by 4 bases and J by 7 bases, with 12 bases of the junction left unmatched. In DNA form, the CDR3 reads TGCGCCAGCAGCCAAACCGGGACTAGCGGCCCCAGGACCCAGTACTTC. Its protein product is CASSQTGTSGPRTQYF.

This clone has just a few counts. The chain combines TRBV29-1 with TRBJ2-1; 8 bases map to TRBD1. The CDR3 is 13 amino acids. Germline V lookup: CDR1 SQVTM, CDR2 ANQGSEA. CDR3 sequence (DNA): TGCAGTGCCACCGGGACAGGTAGCAATGAGCAGTTCTTC. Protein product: CSATGTGSNEQFF.

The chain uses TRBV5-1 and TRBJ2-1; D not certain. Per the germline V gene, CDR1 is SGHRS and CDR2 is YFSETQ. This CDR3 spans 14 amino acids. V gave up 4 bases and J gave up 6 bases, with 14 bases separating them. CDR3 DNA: TGCGCCAGCAGCCAAAATCCGTCGGTCAATGAGCAGTTCTTC. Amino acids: CASSQNPSVNEQFF.

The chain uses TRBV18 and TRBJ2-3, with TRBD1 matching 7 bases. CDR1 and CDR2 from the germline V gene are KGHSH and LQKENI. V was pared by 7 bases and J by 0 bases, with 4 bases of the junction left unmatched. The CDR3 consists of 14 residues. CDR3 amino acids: CASYRGQSTDTQYF. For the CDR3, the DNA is TGTGCCAGCTACAGGGGACAAAGCACAGATACGCAGTATTTT.

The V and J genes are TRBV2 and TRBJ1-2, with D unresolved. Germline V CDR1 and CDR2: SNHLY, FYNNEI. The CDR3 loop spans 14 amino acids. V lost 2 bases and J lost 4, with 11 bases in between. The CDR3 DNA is TGTGCCAGCAGTGAACCAGGCGTATCCTATGGCTACACCTTC. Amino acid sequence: CASSEPGVSYGYTF.

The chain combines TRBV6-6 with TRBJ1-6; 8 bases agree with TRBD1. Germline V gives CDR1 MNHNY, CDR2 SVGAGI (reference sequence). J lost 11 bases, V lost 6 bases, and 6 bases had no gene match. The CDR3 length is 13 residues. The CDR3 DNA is TGTGCCAGCAGGAACGGACAGGGTACACCCCTCCACTTT. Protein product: CASRNGQGTPLHF.

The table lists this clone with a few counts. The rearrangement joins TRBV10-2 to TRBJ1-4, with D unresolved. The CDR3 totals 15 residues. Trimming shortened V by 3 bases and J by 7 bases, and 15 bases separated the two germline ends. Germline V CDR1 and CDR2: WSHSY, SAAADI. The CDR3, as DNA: TGCGCCAGCAGTGAAATCGAAGAGGGAGGTGAAAAACTGTTTTTT. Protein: CASSEIEEGGEKLFF.

CDR3 DNA: TGTGCCAGCAGTGACGAAGCTTACACTGGGCGAAACCTTTATGGCTACACCTTC. This encodes CASSDEAYTGRNLYGYTF. The chain joins TRBV25-1 to TRBJ1-2; no definite D call. V shed 3 bases and J shed 5 bases, with 25 bases lying between them. The CDR3 runs to 18 residues. CDR1 MGHDK and CDR2 SYGVNS come from the germline V gene.

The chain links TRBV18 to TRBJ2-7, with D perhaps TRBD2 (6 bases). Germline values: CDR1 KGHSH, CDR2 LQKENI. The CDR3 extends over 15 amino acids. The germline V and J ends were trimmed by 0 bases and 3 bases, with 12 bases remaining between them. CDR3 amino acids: CASSPPGGFGYEQYF. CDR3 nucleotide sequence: TGTGCCAGCTCACCACCGGGAGGCTTCGGCTACGAGCAGTACTTC.

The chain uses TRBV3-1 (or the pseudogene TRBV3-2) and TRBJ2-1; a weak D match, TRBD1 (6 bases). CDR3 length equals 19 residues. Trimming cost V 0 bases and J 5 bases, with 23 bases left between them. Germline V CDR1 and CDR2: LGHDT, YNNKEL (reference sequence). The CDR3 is CASSQEVTIGQKEHNEQFF. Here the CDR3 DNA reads TGTGCCAGCAGCCAAGAAGTTACCATTGGACAGAAGGAACACAATGAGCAGTTCTTC.

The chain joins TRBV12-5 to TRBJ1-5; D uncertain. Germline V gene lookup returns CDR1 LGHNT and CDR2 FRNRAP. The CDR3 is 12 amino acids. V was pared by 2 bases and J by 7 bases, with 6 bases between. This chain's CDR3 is CASGLPGQPQHF. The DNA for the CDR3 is TGTGCTAGTGGTTTGCCGGGACAGCCCCAGCATTTT.

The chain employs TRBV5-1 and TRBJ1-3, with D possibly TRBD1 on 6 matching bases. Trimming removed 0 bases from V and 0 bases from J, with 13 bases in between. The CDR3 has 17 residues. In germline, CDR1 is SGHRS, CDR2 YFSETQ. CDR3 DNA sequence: TGCGCCAGCAGCTTGGGGGCAGGGGTCCTCTCTGGAAACACCATATATTTT. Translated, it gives CASSLGAGVLSGNTIYF.